This TCR beta chain was sequenced in a study of blood T cell repertoires in COVID-19. J was trimmed by 1 base and V by 3 bases; bases with no gene match: 6. The germline gives CDR1 SGHNT, CDR2 YYREEE (reference sequence). The CDR3 spans 15 residues. The repertoire was sequenced with immunoSEQ multiplex PCR; TCRdb's copy has only in-frame clones and lacks some. Found here are a few hundred thousand clones, roughly nine tenths of them singletons; the top ten hold about 1.7%. Donors of Cohort 3 who recovered were those that had two negative PCRs, clearance, or symptom resolution. V and J are TRBV5-4 and TRBJ2-7, with 8 bases identical to TRBD1. Sample: PBMCs or T cells enriched from blood (not recorded which). The receptor comes from a woman in her 30s who had recovered from COVID-19. CDR3 nucleotides: TGTGCCAGCAGCTCAATCCGGGACAGGTCCTACGAGCAGTACTTC. As protein: CASSSIRDRSYEQYF.